This T cell receptor beta chain is from a study of molecular identifiers for immune sequencing clone quantification. Naive CD8 T cells were sorted, and the gate applied was CD8+CD4-CCR7+CD45RA+. Study-wide points: Detectable among some 950,000 naive cells, according to reports, was Jurkat TCR RNA spiked in from one cell. For effector cells, clones above 20 RNA copies held over 97% of molecules; for naive cells, under 1%.

This clonotype was seen repeatedly, ten times or more. The antigen is unknown. Previously described methods and listed TCR primers were used for bulk TCR libraries. TCRdb re-derived calls from the PCR reads in MiXCR, one entry per CDR3 protein. The data contain about 640,000 distinct CDR3 sequences, about 20% of them seen just once; the ten biggest clones take up roughly 0.85%. Germline V gene sequence: CDR1 SNHLY, CDR2 FYNNEI. The length of the CDR3 is 15 residues. J lost 0 bases, V lost 6 bases, and 5 bases had no gene match. This sequence was found in a human donor in good health. Some libraries in this study had Jurkat cell RNA spiked in. The chain carries TRBV2 and TRBJ2-3; 8 nucleotides agree with TRBD2. Specimen: naive CD8+ T cells from blood, with Jurkat cell RNA spiked in. As for subset: FACS-sorted CD8+CD4-CCR7+CD45RA+ naive T cells. CDR3 sequence: CASRTGLDSTDTQYF. The CDR3 DNA sequence: TGTGCCAGCAGAACGGGACTAGACAGCACAGATACGCAGTATTTT.